This TCR beta chain was captured in a study of cytomegalovirus exposure and HLA in healthy donors. CDR3 size: 15 residues. Germline CDR1 reads SGHKS; CDR2 reads YYEKEE (reference sequence). V lost 5 bases and J lost 6; bases outside the gene matches: 9. PCR amplification relied on 60 Vbeta primers (plus 13 Jbeta primers). Authors' processing steps: About 11 million of the 80 million or so unique TCR beta chains counted in a later analysis were shared. Clones were read by immunoSEQ multiplex PCR, and TCRdb kept only the in-frame ones, dropping some. Clone size and the V and J calls come from that table; the DNA yielded D and trimming. This sample has 150,000 to 200,000 clones, with about four fifths found just once.

The TCR originated in a woman between 50 and 59 years old in good health and CMV-seronegative. The V call is TRBV5-5, the J call TRBJ1-5; the match to TRBD1 covers 9 bases. Sequences were obtained from PBMCs. CDR3 nucleotide sequence: TGTGCCAGCAGTTGGACAGGGGATCTCGGTCAGCCCCAGCATTTT. Translation gives CASSWTGDLGQPQHF. The full variable domain, in which reference TRBV5-5 and TRBJ1-5 provide the parts outside the CDR3, is DAGVTQSPTHLIKTRGQQVTLRCSPISGHKSVSWYQQVLGQGPQFIFQYYEKEERGRGNFPDRFSARQFPNYSSELNVNALLLGDSALYLCASSWTGDLGQPQHFGDGTRLSIL.